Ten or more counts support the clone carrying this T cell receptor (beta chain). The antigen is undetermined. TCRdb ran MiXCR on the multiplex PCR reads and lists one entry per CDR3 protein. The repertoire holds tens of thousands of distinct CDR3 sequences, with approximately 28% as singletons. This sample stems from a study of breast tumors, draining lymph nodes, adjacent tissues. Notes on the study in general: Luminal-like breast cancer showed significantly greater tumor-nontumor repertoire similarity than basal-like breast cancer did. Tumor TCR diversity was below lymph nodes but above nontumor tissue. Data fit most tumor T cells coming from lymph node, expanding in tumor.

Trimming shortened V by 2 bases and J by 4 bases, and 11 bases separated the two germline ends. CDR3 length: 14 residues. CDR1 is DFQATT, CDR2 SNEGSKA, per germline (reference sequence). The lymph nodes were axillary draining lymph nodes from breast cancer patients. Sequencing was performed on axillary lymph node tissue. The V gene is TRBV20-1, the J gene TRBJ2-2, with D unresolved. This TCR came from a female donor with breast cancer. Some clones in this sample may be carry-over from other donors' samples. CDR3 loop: CSARSPLGTGELFF. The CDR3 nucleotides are TGCAGTGCTAGAAGCCCTCTGGGCACCGGGGAGCTGTTTTTT.